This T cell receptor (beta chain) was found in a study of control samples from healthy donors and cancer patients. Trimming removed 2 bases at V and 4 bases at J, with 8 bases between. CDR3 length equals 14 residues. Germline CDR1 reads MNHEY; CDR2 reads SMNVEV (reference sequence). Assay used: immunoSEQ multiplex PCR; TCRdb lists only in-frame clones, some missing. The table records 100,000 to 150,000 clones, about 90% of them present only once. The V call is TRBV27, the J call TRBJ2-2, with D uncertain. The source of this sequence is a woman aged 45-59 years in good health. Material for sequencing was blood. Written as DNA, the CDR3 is TGTGCCAGCAGTTTAACACAGACCACCGGGGAGCTGTTTTTT. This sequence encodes CASSLTQTTGELFF.